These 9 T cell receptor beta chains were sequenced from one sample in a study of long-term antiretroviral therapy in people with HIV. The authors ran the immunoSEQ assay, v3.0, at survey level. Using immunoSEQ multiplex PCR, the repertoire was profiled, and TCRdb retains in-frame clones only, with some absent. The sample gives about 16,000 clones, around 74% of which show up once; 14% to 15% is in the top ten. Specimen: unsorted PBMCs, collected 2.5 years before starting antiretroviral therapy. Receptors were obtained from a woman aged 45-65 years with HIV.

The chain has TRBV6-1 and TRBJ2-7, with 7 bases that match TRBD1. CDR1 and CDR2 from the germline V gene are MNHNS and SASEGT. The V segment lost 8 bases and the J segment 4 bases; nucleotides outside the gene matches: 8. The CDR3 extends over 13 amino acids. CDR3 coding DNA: TGTGCCAGCTCCGGACAGGATAGTTACGAGCAGTACTTC. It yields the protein CASSGQDSYEQYF.

The CDR3 DNA reads TGTGCCAGCAGGGAGACTATAGCGGGGTTTACCACAGATACGCAGTATTTT. Translated, it gives CASRETIAGFTTDTQYF. This chain uses TRBV2 with TRBJ2-3, with TRBD2 matching 8 bases. Germline V gene lookup returns CDR1 SNHLY and CDR2 FYNNEI. CDR3 size: 17 residues. Germline trimming cut 6 bases from V and 2 bases from J; bases unmatched to any gene: 13. The whole variable domain, filled in from reference TRBV2 and TRBJ2-3, reads EPEVTQTPSHQVTQMGQEVILRCVPISNHLYFYWYRQILGQKVEFLVSFYNNEISEKSEIFDDQFSVERPDGSNFTLKIRSTKLEDSAMYFCASRETIAGFTTDTQYFGPGTRLTVL.

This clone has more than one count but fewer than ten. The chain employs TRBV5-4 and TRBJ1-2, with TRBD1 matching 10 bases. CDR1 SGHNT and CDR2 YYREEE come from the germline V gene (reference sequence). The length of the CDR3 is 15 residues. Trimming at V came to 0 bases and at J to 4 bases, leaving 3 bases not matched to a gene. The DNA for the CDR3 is TGTGCCAGCAGCTTGGGCCGGACAGGGGGCTATGGCTACACCTTC. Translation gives CASSLGRTGGYGYTF.

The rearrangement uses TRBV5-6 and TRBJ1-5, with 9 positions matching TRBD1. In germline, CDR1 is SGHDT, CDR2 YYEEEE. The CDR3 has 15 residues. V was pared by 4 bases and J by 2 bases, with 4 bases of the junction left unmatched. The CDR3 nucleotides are TGTGCCAGCAGCCTACAGGGGGCTGGCAATCAGCCCCAGCATTTT. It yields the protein CASSLQGAGNQPQHF. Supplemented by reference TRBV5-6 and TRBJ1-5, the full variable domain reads DAGVTQSPTHLIKTRGQQVTLRCSPKSGHDTVSWYQQALGQGPQFIFQYYEEEERQRGNFPDRFSGHQFPNYSSELNVNALLLGDSALYLCASSLQGAGNQPQHFGDGTRLSIL.

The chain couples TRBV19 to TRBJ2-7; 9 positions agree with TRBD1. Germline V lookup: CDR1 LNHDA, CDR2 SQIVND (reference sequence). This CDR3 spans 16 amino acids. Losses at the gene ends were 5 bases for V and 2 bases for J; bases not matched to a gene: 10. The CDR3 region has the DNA TGTGCCAGTAGTCCTGGGACAGGGACCTTAACCTACGAGCAGTACTTC. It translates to CASSPGTGTLTYEQYF.

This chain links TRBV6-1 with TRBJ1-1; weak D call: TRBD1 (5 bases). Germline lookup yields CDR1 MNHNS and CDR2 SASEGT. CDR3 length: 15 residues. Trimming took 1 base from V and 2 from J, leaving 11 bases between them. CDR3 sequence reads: CASSEVPGFNTEAFF. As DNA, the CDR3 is TGTGCCAGCAGTGAAGTTCCAGGGTTCAACACTGAAGCTTTCTTT.

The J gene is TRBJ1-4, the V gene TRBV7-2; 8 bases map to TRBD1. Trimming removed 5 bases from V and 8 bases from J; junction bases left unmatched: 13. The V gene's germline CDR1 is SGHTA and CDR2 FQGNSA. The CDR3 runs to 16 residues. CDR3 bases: TGTGCCAGCAGCCCCAGAGGGACAGGAAGGGGCGAAAAACTGTTTTTT. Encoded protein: CASSPRGTGRGEKLFF. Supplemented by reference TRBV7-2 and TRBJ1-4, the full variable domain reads GAGVSQSPSNKVTEKGKDVELRCDPISGHTALYWYRQSLGQGLEFLIYFQGNSAPDKSGLPSDRFSAERTGGSVSTLTIQRTQQEDSAVYLCASSPRGTGRGEKLFFGSGTQLSVL.

The CDR3 sequence: CAWSTEQVNTEAFF. The DNA for the CDR3 is TGTGCCTGGAGTACAGAACAGGTGAACACTGAAGCTTTCTTT. The chain is built from TRBV30 and TRBJ1-1; a weak D match, TRBD1 (5 bases). The ends were cut back, 2 bases at V and 0 bases at J, with 10 bases in the middle. The length of the CDR3 is 14 residues. The germline V gene encodes CDR1 GTSNPN and CDR2 SVGIG (reference sequence).

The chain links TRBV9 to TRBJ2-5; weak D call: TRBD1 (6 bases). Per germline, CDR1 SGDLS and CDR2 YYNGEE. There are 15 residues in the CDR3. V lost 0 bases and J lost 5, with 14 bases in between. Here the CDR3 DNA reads TGTGCCAGCAGCGTAGGTCAGGGGTTTTGGGAGACCCAGTACTTC. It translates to CASSVGQGFWETQYF.